This T cell receptor beta chain was recovered during a study of CD8 T cells in Susac syndrome. The CDR3 consists of 16 residues. Per germline, CDR1 SQVTM and CDR2 ANQGSEA. Trimming at V came to 4 bases and at J to 3 bases, leaving 10 bases not matched to a gene. Random hexamers were used to reverse transcribe 0.5 to 1 ug of RNA. Across 54 Vbeta and 13 Jbeta, immunoSEQ multiplex PCR amplified TCR beta CDR3. MiXCR, applied by TCRdb to the immunoSEQ multiplex PCR reads, yields one record per CDR3 protein. The sample lists some 150,000 distinct CDR3 sequences, 94% occurring once. TEMRA cells were enriched by FACS, while CD8+ and CD4+ T cells were obtained through a negative isolation that was performed magnetically.

The chain uses TRBV29-1 and TRBJ2-1; 9 bases align to TRBD2. Input material: CD8+ T cells from PBMCs. The sequence derives from a human donor with multiple sclerosis. The CDR3 DNA reads TGCAGCGTTGGGGGTGTTAGCGGGGGAATCTACAATGAGCAGTTCTTC. Translating it yields CSVGGVSGGIYNEQFF.